This entry concerns a single TCR beta chain. Its antigen is unknown. CD45RO/CCR7/CD25/CD127/CD95/CD27 staining was used to isolate CD4+ naive, central memory, regulatory and stem cell-like memory cells by sorting. This record comes from a study of beta chain features in type 1 diabetes. General observations from the study: Type 1 diabetes patients had moderately but significantly shorter TCRB CDR3s in all four CD4+ subsets. Diminished insertions and augmented deletions at VDJ junctions characterized type 1 diabetes patients.

V was cut by 1 base and J by 7 bases, with 10 bases left in between. This CDR3 comprises 13 residues. CDR1 SGHTA and CDR2 FQGNSA come from the germline V gene. As every portion of the isolated RNA was reverse transcribed, the sequencing read expressed TCRB transcripts. Data came from immunoSEQ multiplex PCR; TCRdb stores just in-frame clones and leaves some out. The table records 360,000 or so clones, roughly a fifth of them present only once. This clonotype was obtained from a woman aged 18 to 35 in good health. The material sequenced was naive CD4+ T cells from blood. The chain employs TRBV7-2 and TRBJ2-5; no definite D call. The CDR3 reads CASSLDQLGTQYF. DNA for the CDR3: TGTGCCAGCAGCTTAGACCAGCTAGGGACCCAGTACTTC.